The 3 T cell receptor beta chains given below trace back to one sample, sequenced in a study of tissue T cells after allogeneic stem cell transplantation. TCRdb keeps only in-frame clones here, not all; method: immunoSEQ multiplex PCR. The sample consists of some 4,500 clones, about 48% of them appearing once. This sample's time point: mouse harvest day 14 after allogeneic transplant. Mouse grafts combined 10^7 T-cell-depleted bone marrow cells with 10^6 splenic CD5+ T cells. Specimen: gut tissue. The receptor source for this set is a female BALB/c mouse given C57BL/6 T cells with graft-versus-host disease after an allogeneic hematopoietic cell transplant.

With regard to this clone: Mouse names are used for the genes. From the germline J gene comes the end of the CDR3, since the read stops 1 residue before it. The J gene is TRBJ2-4, the V gene TRBV26; the match to TRBD2 covers 11 bases. Per the germline V gene, CDR1 is KGHPV and CDR2 is FQNQEV (reference sequence). The CDR3 totals 15 residues. The V and J ends lost 7 bases and 0 bases, in that order; junction bases with no gene match: 3. This chain's CDR3 is CASKDWGASQNTLYF. Incomplete CDR3 DNA: TGTGCCAGCAAGGACTGGGGGGCCAGTCAAAACACCTTGTAC. The full variable domain, its missing parts supplied by reference TRBV26 and TRBJ2-4, is NSKVIQTPRYLVKGQGQKAKMRCIPEKGHPVVFWYQQNKNNEFKFLINFQNQEVLQQIDMTEKRFSAECPSNSPCSLEIQSSEAGDSALYLCASKDWGASQNTLYFGAGTRLSVL.

This clone was seen a handful of times. Here the gene names and germline are mouse. The CDR3 extends 1 residue past the end of the read, so its final part is completed from the germline J gene. The chain uses TRBV26 and TRBJ2-7, with a weak D call TRBD1 (6 bases). V was shortened by 3 bases and J by 4 bases, with 10 bases between the two germline ends. In germline, CDR1 is KGHPV, CDR2 FQNQEV (reference sequence). CDR3 size: 13 residues. Here the CDR3 reads CASSLGQPYEQYF. The CDR3 bases that were read are TGTGCCAGCAGTCTAGGACAGCCTTATGAACAGTAC.

As regards this clone: Any gene name here is a mouse gene name. The sequenced fragment ends 1 residue before the CDR3 boundary, so the rest is inferred from the germline J gene. The chain is built from TRBV26 and TRBJ2-3, with D unclear. V lost 2 bases to trimming and J lost 0 bases, with 6 bases between them. The CDR3 spans 14 residues. Germline V gene data show CDR1 as KGHPV and CDR2 as FQNQEV (reference sequence). The covered CDR3 bases are TGTGCCAGCAGTCTGACCAGTAGTGCAGAAACGCTGTAT. This sequence encodes CASSLTSSAETLY. The entire CDR3 sequence reads CASSLTSSAETLYF.